The clone carrying this T cell receptor (beta chain) was counted at least ten times. Each CDR3 protein gets one entry after TCRdb re-called the 5' RACE reads with MiXCR. The repertoire includes roughly 66,000 distinct CDR3 sequences, approximately 9% of them detected once, and approximately 3% sits in the top ten. This specimen belongs to a study of early T cells in non-severe SARS-CoV-2 infection. The CDR3 contains 12 residues. Deletions cut 6 bases from V and 4 bases from J, with 10 bases between. The germline V gene has CDR1 SQVTM and CDR2 ANQGSEA. The chain recombines TRBV29-1 with TRBJ2-4; no clear D. Sequenced material: whole blood. This TCR derives from an adult who was a healthcare worker with PCR-confirmed SARS-CoV-2 infection or an uninfected control (not recorded which). The CDR3 nucleotides are TGCAGCGTCACCGTGGGAAAAAACATTCAGTACTTC. This sequence encodes CSVTVGKNIQYF.